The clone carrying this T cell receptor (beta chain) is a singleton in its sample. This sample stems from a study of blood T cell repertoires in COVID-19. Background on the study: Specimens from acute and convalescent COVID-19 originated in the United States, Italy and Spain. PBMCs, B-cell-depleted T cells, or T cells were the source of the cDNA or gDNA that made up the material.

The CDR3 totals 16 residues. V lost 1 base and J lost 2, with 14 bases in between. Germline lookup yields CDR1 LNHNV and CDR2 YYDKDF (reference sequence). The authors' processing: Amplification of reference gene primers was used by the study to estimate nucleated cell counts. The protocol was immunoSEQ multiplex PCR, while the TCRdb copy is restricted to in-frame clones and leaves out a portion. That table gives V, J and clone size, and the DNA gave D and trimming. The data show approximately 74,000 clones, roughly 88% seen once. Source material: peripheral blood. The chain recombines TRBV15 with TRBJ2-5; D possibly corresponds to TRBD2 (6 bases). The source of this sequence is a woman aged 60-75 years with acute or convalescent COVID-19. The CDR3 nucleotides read TGTGCCACCAGCAGAGGCCCCGCGGGGATTCAAGAGACCCAGTACTTC. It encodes CATSRGPAGIQETQYF. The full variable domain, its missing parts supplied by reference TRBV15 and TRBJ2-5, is DAMVIQNPRYQVTQFGKPVTLSCSQTLNHNVMYWYQQKSSQAPKLLFHYYDKDFNNEADTPDNFQSRRPNTSFCFLDIRSPGLGDTAMYLCATSRGPAGIQETQYFGPGTRLLVL.